These 18 T cell receptor beta chains originate from one sample sequenced in a study of cytomegalovirus exposure and HLA in healthy donors. Use of 60 Vbeta and 13 Jbeta primers characterized the PCR. TCRdb's table, derived via immunoSEQ multiplex PCR, lists solely in-frame clones and lacks some. The sample includes 100,000 to 130,000 clones, about 80% of them seen just once. The specimen sequenced was PBMCs. Source of these receptors: a young man in good health and CMV-seronegative.

This clone was counted a few times. The chain joins TRBV4-2 to TRBJ1-5; 8 bases are shared with TRBD1. Trimming cost V 1 base and J 5 bases; bases outside gene matches: 7. The length of the CDR3 is 16 residues. CDR1 is LGHNA, CDR2 YNFKEQ, per germline. The CDR3 region is CASSQAQGQDHQPQHF. The CDR3 DNA sequence: TGTGCCAGCAGCCAAGCCCAGGGACAGGATCATCAGCCCCAGCATTTT.

The chain couples TRBV5-1 to TRBJ2-7; TRBD1 might be the D (5 bases). CDR3 length: 14 residues. V was pared by 2 bases and J by 3 bases, with 12 bases between. Germline V gene lookup returns CDR1 SGHRS and CDR2 YFSETQ. CDR3 in DNA: TGCGCCAGCAGCTTAGGGGTAGGCTACTACGAGCAGTACTTC. Its translation is CASSLGVGYYEQYF.

This clone was recorded many times. This chain joins TRBV19 and TRBJ1-4, with TRBD1 matching 7 bases. In germline, CDR1 is LNHDA, CDR2 SQIVND (reference sequence). The junction had 5 bases not matched to a gene; V was cut back by 6 bases and J by 10 bases. The CDR3 has 12 residues. This CDR3 is CASSNDRVKLFF. In DNA, the CDR3 is TGTGCCAGTAGCAATGACAGGGTAAAACTGTTTTTT.

CDR3: CASGYDRERGNTIYF. For the CDR3, the DNA is TGTGCCAGCGGGTATGACAGGGAACGAGGAAACACCATATATTTT. The rearrangement links TRBV6-6 to TRBJ1-3, with TRBD1 matching over 7 bases. Germline CDR1 reads MNHNY; CDR2 reads SVGAGI (reference sequence). The CDR3 runs 15 residues. V shed 8 bases and J 4 bases; nucleotides not matched to a gene: 11.

Only one count was recorded for this clone. This chain links TRBV5-6 with TRBJ1-5; D not certain. CDR1 and CDR2 from the germline V gene are SGHDT and YYEEEE. The ends were cut back, 2 bases at V and 10 bases at J, with 13 bases in the middle. This CDR3 comprises 13 residues. CDR3 protein: CASSFLEEGPQHF. In nucleotides, the CDR3 is TGTGCCAGCAGCTTTCTTGAGGAAGGACCCCAGCATTTT.

V is TRBV2 and J is TRBJ1-2, with D possibly TRBD1 on 6 matching bases. Looked up from germline, CDR1 is SNHLY and CDR2 is FYNNEI. This CDR3 is 17 amino acids long. V shed 7 bases and J shed 0 bases, with 21 bases lying between them. CDR3 region: CASNLPTKGHANYGYTF. The CDR3 coding sequence is TGTGCCAGCAACCTCCCAACCAAGGGACACGCTAACTATGGCTACACCTTC. Combining the CDR3 with reference TRBV2 and TRBJ1-2 gives the whole variable domain EPEVTQTPSHQVTQMGQEVILRCVPISNHLYFYWYRQILGQKVEFLVSFYNNEISEKSEIFDDQFSVERPDGSNFTLKIRSTKLEDSAMYFCASNLPTKGHANYGYTFGSGTRLTVV.

V usage is TRBV19 and J usage is TRBJ2-2; possible D gene TRBD1, 5 bases. The CDR3 contains 15 residues. Trimming removed 5 bases from V and 4 bases from J, with 14 bases in between. Germline CDR1 LNHDA, CDR2 SQIVND (reference sequence). The CDR3 sequence is CASSRQGRGTGELFF. As DNA, the CDR3 is TGTGCCAGTAGTCGGCAGGGTCGCGGCACCGGGGAGCTGTTTTTT.

This clone came up once. The gene calls are TRBV6-4 and TRBJ2-1; D is ambiguous. V gave up 5 bases and J gave up 2 bases, with 13 bases separating them. Germline CDR1 MRHNA, CDR2 SNTAGT. This CDR3 is built from 15 residues. CDR3 region: CASSQAPSPYNEQFF. The CDR3 DNA reads as TGTGCCAGCAGTCAGGCCCCCAGCCCCTACAATGAGCAGTTCTTC.

This clone was counted between two and nine times. V is TRBV5-1 and J is TRBJ2-7; D perhaps matches TRBD1 (5 bases). Germline assignment: CDR1 SGHRS and CDR2 YFSETQ. V lost 0 bases and J 2 bases, leaving 12 bases between the germline ends. The CDR3 sequence is 15 residues long. CDR3 nucleotides: TGCGCCAGCAGCTTGGAAAGGGGAAATCCCTACGAGCAGTACTTC. As protein: CASSLERGNPYEQYF. The full variable domain, rest sourced from reference TRBV5-1 and TRBJ2-7, is KAGVTQTPRYLIKTRGQQVTLSCSPISGHRSVSWYQQTPGQGLQFLFEYFSETQRNKGNFPGRFSGRQFSNSRSEMNVSTLELGDSALYLCASSLERGNPYEQYFGPGTRLTVT.

The chain couples TRBV15 to TRBJ2-2, with D perhaps TRBD2 (6 bases). Germline V CDR1 and CDR2: LNHNV, YYDKDF (reference sequence). The CDR3 is made up of 16 amino acids. Trimming shortened V by 0 bases and J by 2 bases, and 10 bases separated the two germline ends. The CDR3 bases are TGTGCCACCAGCAGAGAGGCGGGACCTAACACCGGGGAGCTGTTTTTT. It codes for CATSREAGPNTGELFF. The full variable domain, with the rest looked up from reference TRBV15 and TRBJ2-2, is DAMVIQNPRYQVTQFGKPVTLSCSQTLNHNVMYWYQQKSSQAPKLLFHYYDKDFNNEADTPDNFQSRRPNTSFCFLDIRSPGLGDTAMYLCATSREAGPNTGELFFGEGSRLTVL.

The V and J genes are TRBV29-1 and TRBJ2-6; 8 bases are shared with TRBD1. This CDR3 contains 19 residues. The junction had 16 bases not matched to a gene; V was cut back by 5 bases and J by 1 base. Per the germline V gene, CDR1 is SQVTM and CDR2 is ANQGSEA. The CDR3 DNA reads TGCAGCGTTATACCACCGGACAGGGCGATAGGATCTGGGGCCAACGTCCTGACTTTC. Protein: CSVIPPDRAIGSGANVLTF.

The V gene is TRBV19, the J gene TRBJ1-2; D is uncertain. The CDR3 has 12 residues. Germline V lookup: CDR1 LNHDA, CDR2 SQIVND (reference sequence). Trimming shortened V by 6 bases and J by 7 bases, and 12 bases separated the two germline ends. CDR3 coding DNA: TGTGCCAGTAGACACCCGGCGGGTGGCTACACCTTC. This gives the protein CASRHPAGGYTF.

The sample holds a few counts of this clone. J is TRBJ2-3 and V is TRBV5-6; D not resolved. Germline-derived CDR1 and CDR2 are SGHDT and YYEEEE. This CDR3 contains 15 residues. The V end was cut by 6 bases, the J end by 1 base, with 15 bases between. CDR3 bases: TGTGCCAGCATCCGGTGGGCCGATCGCACAGATACGCAGTATTTT. Amino acids: CASIRWADRTDTQYF.

This clone was recorded only once. The J gene is TRBJ2-5, the V gene TRBV4-2; D not resolved. Per the germline V gene, CDR1 is LGHNA and CDR2 is YNFKEQ. V was shortened by 0 bases and J by 5 bases, with 16 bases between the two germline ends. The CDR3 is 16 amino acids. This CDR3 is CASSQDLGAYEETQYF. DNA for the CDR3: TGTGCCAGCAGCCAAGATCTAGGTGCCTATGAGGAGACCCAGTACTTC.

This chain connects TRBV7-9 to TRBJ1-2, with 9 bases identical to TRBD1. V dropped 2 bases and J dropped 3; count of bases not matched to a gene: 1. Germline lookup yields CDR1 SEHNR and CDR2 FQNEAQ (reference sequence). This CDR3 is built from 14 residues. The CDR3 here is CASSLRDRDYGYTF. The CDR3 DNA follows: TGTGCCAGCAGCTTAAGGGACAGGGACTATGGCTACACCTTC.

The V and J genes are TRBV11-2 and TRBJ1-2; the match to TRBD1 covers 7 bases. Germline V gives CDR1 SGHAT, CDR2 FQNNGV. The CDR3 is 15 amino acids. Trimming at V came to 5 bases and at J to 4 bases, leaving 10 bases not matched to a gene. The CDR3: CASSRLGTDPYGYTF. The CDR3 DNA reads as TGTGCCAGCAGCCGCCTTGGGACAGACCCCTATGGCTACACCTTC.

The gene calls are TRBV11-3 and TRBJ2-2; weak D call: TRBD1 (6 bases). The CDR3 contains 14 residues. V was cut by 5 bases and J by 4 bases, with 11 bases left in between. Germline V gene data show CDR1 as SGHNT and CDR2 as YENEEA. The CDR3 sequence: CASSLQTGTGELFF. The CDR3 bases are TGTGCCAGCAGCCTTCAGACAGGCACCGGGGAGCTGTTTTTT.

The chain has TRBV19 and TRBJ2-4; a weak D match, TRBD2 (6 bases). This CDR3 spans 14 amino acids. V lost 5 bases and J 5 bases, leaving 13 bases between the germline ends. Germline V gene data show CDR1 as LNHDA and CDR2 as SQIVND (reference sequence). CDR3 coding DNA: TGTGCCAGTAGTTGGAGGGGATCTCAAAACATTCAGTACTTC. It translates to CASSWRGSQNIQYF.